Below, 10 T cell receptor beta chains from the same sample are listed, as sequenced in a study of Tregs in tolerant kidney transplant recipients. Generated by immunoSEQ multiplex PCR, the TCRdb table keeps only in-frame clones and is missing some. Of roughly 250,000 clones listed, roughly 80% were seen once; the top ten hold 0.55% to 0.65%. The sequencing sample was made of CD4+ T cells from blood. The receptors derive from a human donor in good health.

This clone was detected once. The chain couples TRBV29-1 to TRBJ2-3, with D unclear. Trimming took off 2 bases at V and 6 bases at J, with 9 bases between the two ends. In germline, CDR1 is SQVTM, CDR2 ANQGSEA. The CDR3 runs to 12 residues. The CDR3 protein is CSVETVGDTQYF. The DNA of the CDR3 is TGCAGCGTTGAAACAGTCGGGGATACGCAGTATTTT.

The gene calls are TRBV2 and TRBJ2-7; perhaps TRBD1 as D (5 bases). CDR1 is SNHLY, CDR2 FYNNEI, per germline. CDR3 length: 12 residues. Trimming removed 6 bases from V and 4 bases from J, with 10 bases in between. CDR3 residues: CASSPQGYEQYF. CDR3 sequence (DNA): TGTGCCAGCAGCCCTCAGGGTTACGAGCAGTACTTC.

This clone has only one observation. The chain recombines TRBV4-1 with TRBJ1-2; the match to TRBD1 covers 9 bases. The germline CDR1 and CDR2 sequences are MGHRA and YSYEKL. Trimming removed 0 bases from V and 3 bases from J; junction bases left unmatched: 5. The CDR3 contains 16 residues. The CDR3 loop reads CASSQERTGADYGYTF. The DNA for the CDR3 is TGCGCCAGCAGCCAAGAGAGGACAGGGGCGGACTATGGCTACACCTTC.

The chain joins TRBV7-9 to TRBJ2-2; 10 nucleotides match TRBD2. Germline assignment: CDR1 SEHNR and CDR2 FQNEAQ (reference sequence). Losses at the gene ends were 1 base for V and 4 bases for J; bases not matched to a gene: 3. The CDR3 contains 16 residues. The DNA of the CDR3 is TGTGCCAGCAGCTTAGATCAGCGGGGGGGCACCGGGGAGCTGTTTTTT. Its protein is CASSLDQRGGTGELFF.

The chain recombines TRBV5-1 with TRBJ2-7; D perhaps matches TRBD1 (5 bases). Germline V lookup: CDR1 SGHRS, CDR2 YFSETQ. Trimming removed 5 bases from V and 7 bases from J, with 13 bases in between. CDR3 length: 12 amino acids. As DNA, the CDR3 is TGCGCCAGCAGGAGTGGGGCACGGGAGCAGTACTTC. This gives the protein CASRSGAREQYF.

The CDR3 here is CASSQQGAPGANVLTF. The CDR3 DNA reads TGCGCCAGCAGCCAACAGGGAGCTCCTGGGGCCAACGTCCTGACTTTC. The rearrangement links TRBV5-1 to TRBJ2-6, with D tentatively TRBD1 (6 bases). Trimming pared 4 bases from V and 2 bases from J, leaving 13 bases between. CDR1 is SGHRS, CDR2 YFSETQ, per germline. This CDR3 comprises 16 residues.

The V gene is TRBV2, the J gene TRBJ1-4; 9 bases align to TRBD1. CDR3 size: 15 residues. The ends lost 7 bases at V and 4 bases at J; junction bases unmatched: 7. The germline V gene has CDR1 SNHLY and CDR2 FYNNEI. CDR3 nucleotides: TGTGCCAGCATGGGACCGACAGGGGGTAATGAAAAACTGTTTTTT. Protein: CASMGPTGGNEKLFF.

J is TRBJ1-3 and V is TRBV10-1; D is perhaps TRBD1 (5 bases). Trimming cost V 10 bases and J 0 bases, with 10 bases left between them. Per the germline V gene, CDR1 is WNHNN and CDR2 is SYGVQD (reference sequence). The CDR3 spans 13 residues. Here the CDR3 DNA reads TGCGCCACCCCAGGGTCCTCTGGAAACACCATATATTTT. This sequence encodes CATPGSSGNTIYF.

This chain links TRBV2 with TRBJ2-5; D is perhaps TRBD1 or TRBD2 (5 bases each). CDR1 and CDR2 from the germline V gene are SNHLY and FYNNEI. This CDR3 is 14 amino acids long. The germline V and J ends were trimmed by 8 bases and 0 bases, with 13 bases remaining between them. The chain's CDR3 is CASSGPLYQETQYF. As DNA, the CDR3 is TGTGCCAGCTCGGGACCGTTGTACCAAGAGACCCAGTACTTC.

Notes on this clone: Germline is not matched at one junction end, which may reflect a read error. V and J are TRBV4-2 and TRBJ2-7; the match to TRBD2 covers 12 bases. Germline values: CDR1 LGHNA, CDR2 YNFKEQ. There are 13 residues in the CDR3. CDR3 nucleotide sequence: TGTGCCAGCAGCCGGATACTAGCGGGGGGCCTCTCCTTT. Translating gives CASSRILAGGLSF.